This entry lists 24 T cell receptor beta chains sequenced from one sample in a study of regulatory T cells in long-lasting Graves disease. Documented time point: persistent/refractory GD, antithyroid drugs over 5 years with positive TRAb. The TCR library was made from RNA extracted from PBMCs. Arm-PCR of CDR3 regions and iRepertoire HTBI primers were used to build TCR beta libraries. TCRdb re-called the multiplex PCR reads with MiXCR, one entry per CDR3 protein. Among roughly 400,000 distinct CDR3 sequences listed, roughly a fifth were seen once. This specimen was peripheral blood mononuclear cells (PBMCs), taken when the disease was refractory, from a patient treated with antithyroid drugs. Receptor source: a female donor with Graves disease.

This clonotype was found many times. V and J are TRBV28 and TRBJ2-3, with TRBD1 as a possible D gene (5 bases). Per germline, CDR1 MDHEN and CDR2 SYDVKM. The length of the CDR3 is 15 residues. V was pared by 4 bases and J by 1 base, with 12 bases between. DNA of the CDR3: TGTGCCAGCAGTTCAAGGGTAGGGGGCACAGATACGCAGTATTTT. It specifies CASSSRVGGTDTQYF.

The sample holds a few counts of this clonotype. The chain employs TRBV20-1 and TRBJ1-2, with D tentatively TRBD1 (6 bases). The V end was cut by 2 bases, the J end by 8 bases, with 15 bases between. This CDR3 spans 13 amino acids. Germline lookup yields CDR1 DFQATT and CDR2 SNEGSKA (reference sequence). This chain's CDR3 is CSARTRGEGGYTF. CDR3 coding DNA: TGCAGTGCTAGAACGAGGGGGGAGGGGGGCTACACCTTC.

Comments on this clonotype: This could be a read error, since a much larger clone is one nucleotide away. CDR3 residues: CASSTGTGKDIQYF. The CDR3 DNA sequence: TGTGCCAGCAGTACCGGGACAGGGAAAGACATTCAGTACTTC. The chain links TRBV7-3 to TRBJ2-4; 9 bases map to TRBD1. Losses at the gene ends were 6 bases for V and 8 bases for J; bases not matched to a gene: 8. The CDR3 is 14 amino acids. CDR1 and CDR2 (germline): SGHTA, FQGTGA.

In this sample, this clonotype turned up a few times. The chain has TRBV5-8 and TRBJ2-1; 9 positions match TRBD2. Unmatched junction bases numbered 6, after V lost 5 bases and J lost 0 bases. Per germline, CDR1 SGHTS and CDR2 YDEGEE. The CDR3 has 16 residues. CDR3 nucleotide sequence: TGTGCCAGCAGTTGGCGGGGGGGAGGCTCCTACAATGAGCAGTTCTTC. Its translation is CASSWRGGGSYNEQFF.

With respect to this clonotype: A much bigger clone sits one base away, suggesting this may be a read error. Because the CDR3 is missing its conserved closing phenylalanine or tryptophan, this is likely a read error. The gene calls are TRBV6-1 and TRBJ1-2; D unclear. The CDR3 extends over 14 amino acids. The germline V and J ends were trimmed by 2 bases and 4 bases, with 11 bases remaining between them. Looked up from germline, CDR1 is MNHNS and CDR2 is SASEGT. The CDR3 region has the DNA TGTGCCAGCAGTGAACCCGTTTCCGGCTATGGCTACACCTCC. Translation: CASSEPVSGYGYTS.

This chain links TRBV2 with TRBJ1-1, with TRBD1 as a possible D gene (6 bases). V was cut by 4 bases and J by 0 bases, with 15 bases left in between. There are 16 residues in the CDR3. The germline CDR1 and CDR2 sequences are SNHLY and FYNNEI. In DNA form, the CDR3 reads TGTGCCAGCAGTGTTGCGGGGGGCCAGGTGAACACTGAAGCTTTCTTT. Encoded protein: CASSVAGGQVNTEAFF.

Here the CDR3 reads CASTPTRGMGFHEQYF. The CDR3 DNA is TGTGCCAGCACCCCTACGAGGGGTATGGGTTTCCACGAGCAGTACTTC. V and J are TRBV11-2 and TRBJ2-7; perhaps D is TRBD1 or TRBD2 (5 bases each). Germline CDR1 reads SGHAT; CDR2 reads FQNNGV. V dropped 7 bases and J dropped 5 bases, with 24 bases sitting between them. The CDR3 is 16 amino acids.

As to this clonotype: A much larger clone lies a single base off, so this may be a read error. The V gene is TRBV7-9, the J gene TRBJ1-1, with a tentative D call TRBD1 (5 bases). Trimming shortened V by 5 bases and J by 0 bases, and 13 bases separated the two germline ends. The CDR3 length is 15 residues. CDR1 SEHNR and CDR2 FQNEAQ come from the germline V gene (reference sequence). In nucleotides, the CDR3 is TGTGCCAGCAGCGTACCCGGGGCAGTGAACACTGAAGCTTTCTTT. This translates into CASSVPGAVNTEAFF.

V and J are TRBV20-1 and TRBJ2-7; the D gene is possibly TRBD1 (5 bases). Trimming took off 2 bases at V and 2 bases at J, with 16 bases between the two ends. CDR1 DFQATT and CDR2 SNEGSKA come from the germline V gene (reference sequence). This CDR3 comprises 15 residues. The CDR3 loop is CSARNLAGQAYEQYF. The CDR3 coding sequence is TGCAGTGCTAGAAACCTGGCAGGGCAAGCCTACGAGCAGTACTTC.

To note about this clonotype: This sequence may be a read error, since a much larger clone differs from it by one base. The chain has TRBV7-2 and TRBJ1-1; 8 bases line up with TRBD1. There are 14 residues in the CDR3. With 1 base clipped from V and 4 bases from J, the junction kept 2 bases outside the gene matches. Germline loops: CDR1 SGHTA, CDR2 FQGNSA. The CDR3 DNA reads TGTGCCAGCAGCTTAGAACAGGGGGTCACTGAAGCTTTCTTT. Amino acid sequence: CASSLEQGVTEAFF. Full variable domain (missing parts from reference TRBV7-2 and TRBJ1-1): GAGVSQSPSNKVTEKGKDVELRCDPISGHTALYWYRQSLGQGLEFLIYFQGNSAPDKSGLPSDRFSAERTGGSVSTLTIQRTQQEDSAVYLCASSLEQGVTEAFFGQGTRLTVV.

V usage is TRBV15 and J usage is TRBJ2-1; 8 bases are shared with TRBD2. The CDR3 runs 18 residues. Trimming removed 0 bases from V and 3 bases from J; junction bases left unmatched: 10. Germline V gives CDR1 LNHNV, CDR2 YYDKDF (reference sequence). CDR3 bases: TGTGCCACCAGCAGAGATGGGGGTTGGCTAGCGGGCTACAATGAGCAGTTCTTC. Translating gives CATSRDGGWLAGYNEQFF.

The V and J genes are TRBV27 and TRBJ2-3; 10 nucleotides line up with TRBD1. V lost 6 bases, J lost 3 bases, and 3 bases stayed unmatched. Germline V gives CDR1 MNHEY, CDR2 SMNVEV (reference sequence). The CDR3 spans 14 residues. CDR3 in amino acids: CASSWTGGTDTQYF. CDR3 in DNA: TGTGCCAGCAGCTGGACAGGGGGTACAGATACGCAGTATTTT.

This clonotype showed up many times. At one end the junction does not follow the germline gene, possibly because of a read error. V and J are TRBV28 and TRBJ1-1; no reliable D call. The CDR3 runs to 12 residues. Per the germline V gene, CDR1 is MDHEN and CDR2 is SYDVKM. Here the CDR3 reads CASSSPGEFGSF. DNA of the CDR3: TGTGCCAGCAGTTCCCCCGGGGAGTTCGGTTCGTTT.

This clonotype was seen repeatedly, ten times or more. The chain employs TRBV6-5 and TRBJ1-2; D is unresolved. Germline V lookup: CDR1 MNHEY, CDR2 SVGAGI. The CDR3 extends over 14 amino acids. Between the trimmed V and J ends, which lost 2 bases and 8 bases, there was a span of 15 bases. The CDR3 protein is CASSYNDGDGGYTF. As DNA, the CDR3 is TGTGCCAGCAGTTACAATGACGGGGATGGAGGCTACACCTTC.

The chain recombines TRBV6-6 with TRBJ2-7; weak D call: TRBD2 (6 bases). This CDR3 comprises 14 residues. V lost 0 bases and J 3 bases, leaving 9 bases between the germline ends. The germline V gene encodes CDR1 MNHNY and CDR2 SVGAGI (reference sequence). The CDR3 region has the DNA TGTGCCAGCAGTTACTCGGGGGGACTCTACGAGCAGTACTTC. Protein product: CASSYSGGLYEQYF.

The table lists this clonotype with many counts. The gene calls are TRBV24-1 and TRBJ2-5; 10 bases are shared with TRBD2. There are 16 residues in the CDR3. V lost 7 bases, J lost 2 bases, and 9 bases stayed unmatched. The germline gives CDR1 KGHDR, CDR2 SFDVKD. The CDR3 DNA reads as TGTGCCACCAGCGGGACTAGCGCAAATATTCAAGAGACCCAGTACTTC. It encodes CATSGTSANIQETQYF.

Of note for this clonotype: Just one base apart from a much larger clone, this may be a read error. The CDR3 region is CTSSEITDTGELFF. DNA for the CDR3: TGTACCAGCAGTGAGATCACGGACACCGGGGAGCTGTTTTTT. The chain recombines TRBV6-1 with TRBJ2-2; no reliable D call. This CDR3 contains 14 residues. The germline V gene encodes CDR1 MNHNS and CDR2 SASEGT.

This clonotype was seen repeatedly, ten times or more. The V and J genes are TRBV20-1 and TRBJ1-1, with D perhaps TRBD1 (5 bases). Per germline, CDR1 DFQATT and CDR2 SNEGSKA (reference sequence). The V gene lost 6 bases and the J gene lost 2 bases, with 19 bases spanning the gap. The CDR3 runs to 15 residues. CDR3 sequence: CSARWARTFNTEAFF. In nucleotides, the CDR3 is TGCAGTGCCAGATGGGCCAGGACATTTAACACTGAAGCTTTCTTT.

About this clonotype: This may come from a read error, since a much larger clone is one base off. The chain joins TRBV6-1 to TRBJ1-2; 7 bases align to TRBD1. CDR1 and CDR2 from the germline V gene are MNHNS and SASEGT. CDR3 size: 12 residues. J lost 4 bases, V lost 7 bases, and 3 bases had no gene match. The CDR3 sequence is CASNTGAYGYTF. CDR3 coding DNA: TGTGCCAGCAATACAGGGGCCTATGGCTACACCTTC.

This clonotype was observed a handful of times. The chain uses TRBV13 and TRBJ1-1; 7 positions agree with TRBD1. CDR1 and CDR2 from the germline V gene are PRHDT and FYEKMQ (reference sequence). J lost 6 bases, V lost 5 bases, and 6 bases had no gene match. The CDR3 runs to 13 residues. The DNA of the CDR3 is TGTGCCAGCAGCCGCAGACAGGGTTCTGAAGCTTTCTTT. Translating it yields CASSRRQGSEAFF.

This clonotype was recorded many times. The CDR3 DNA reads TGTGCCAGCAGCTTACTAGCGGGAGGGAACGAGCAGTACTTC. Translating gives CASSLLAGGNEQYF. This chain connects TRBV7-2 to TRBJ2-7; 12 bases match TRBD2. This CDR3 is built from 14 residues. The germline V gene encodes CDR1 SGHTA and CDR2 FQGNSA. V lost 2 bases to trimming and J lost 5 bases; unmatched junction nucleotides: 1.

J is TRBJ2-7 and V is TRBV28; maybe TRBD1 (7 bases). Trimming left V 5 bases short and J 7 bases short, with 21 bases between. Per germline, CDR1 MDHEN and CDR2 SYDVKM. The CDR3 extends over 15 amino acids. The CDR3 DNA reads as TGTGCCAGCAGTCCGGGGGACAGTATAAATGGGGAGCAGTACTTC. Translation gives CASSPGDSINGEQYF.

This clonotype has ten or more counts. The chain uses TRBV12-3 or TRBV12-4 and TRBJ2-5; no definite D call. The V gene lost 3 bases and the J gene lost 2 bases, with 10 bases spanning the gap. The CDR3 extends over 14 amino acids. CDR3 DNA sequence: TGTGCCAGCAGTTTTGAGCTGGGACAAGAGACCCAGTACTTC. Translation gives CASSFELGQETQYF.

This sequence joins TRBV20-1 and TRBJ1-1; D remains unclear. Trimming took 2 bases from V and 3 from J, leaving 13 bases between them. CDR1 is DFQATT, CDR2 SNEGSKA, per germline (reference sequence). The CDR3 runs 14 residues. The CDR3 spells CSARQAGDDTEAFF. The CDR3 DNA reads as TGCAGTGCTAGACAGGCAGGAGATGACACTGAAGCTTTCTTT.